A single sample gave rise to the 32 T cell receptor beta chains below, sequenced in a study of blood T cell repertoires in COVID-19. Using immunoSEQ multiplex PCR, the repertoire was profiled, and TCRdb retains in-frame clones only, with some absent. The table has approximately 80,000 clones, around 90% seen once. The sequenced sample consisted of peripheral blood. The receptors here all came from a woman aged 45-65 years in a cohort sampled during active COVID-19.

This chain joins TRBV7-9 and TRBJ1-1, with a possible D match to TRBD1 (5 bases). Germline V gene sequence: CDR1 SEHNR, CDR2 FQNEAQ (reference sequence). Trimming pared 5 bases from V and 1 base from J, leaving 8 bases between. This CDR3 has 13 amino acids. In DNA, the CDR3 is TGTGCCAGCAGCGCTCAGGGGAACACTGAAGCTTTCTTT. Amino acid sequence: CASSAQGNTEAFF.

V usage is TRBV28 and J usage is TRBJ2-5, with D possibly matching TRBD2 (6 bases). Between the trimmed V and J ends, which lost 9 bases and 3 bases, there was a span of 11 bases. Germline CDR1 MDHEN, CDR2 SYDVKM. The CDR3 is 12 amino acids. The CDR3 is CASRDFEETQYF. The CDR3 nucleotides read TGTGCCAGTAGGGACTTCGAAGAGACCCAGTACTTC.

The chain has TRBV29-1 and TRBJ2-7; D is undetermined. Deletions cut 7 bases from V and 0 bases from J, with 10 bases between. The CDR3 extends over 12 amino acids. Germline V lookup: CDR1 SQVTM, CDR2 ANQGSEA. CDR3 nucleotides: TGCAGCGCGATTTTTAGCTCCTACGAGCAGTACTTC. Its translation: CSAIFSSYEQYF.

The CDR3 DNA reads TGTGCCAGCAGTGAAGACCCTCCGACAGGGGGCAACACCGGGGAGCTGTTTTTT. The encoded protein is CASSEDPPTGGNTGELFF. The chain links TRBV6-1 to TRBJ2-2, with TRBD1 matching 10 bases. Losses at the gene ends were 1 base for V and 2 bases for J; bases not matched to a gene: 7. This CDR3 contains 18 residues. Germline values: CDR1 MNHNS, CDR2 SASEGT.

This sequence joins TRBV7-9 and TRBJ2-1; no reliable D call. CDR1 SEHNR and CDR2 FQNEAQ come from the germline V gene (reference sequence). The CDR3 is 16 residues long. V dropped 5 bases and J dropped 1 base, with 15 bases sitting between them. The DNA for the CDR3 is TGTGCCAGCAGCACGCTTACTGCGGAATCCTACAATGAGCAGTTCTTC. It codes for CASSTLTAESYNEQFF.

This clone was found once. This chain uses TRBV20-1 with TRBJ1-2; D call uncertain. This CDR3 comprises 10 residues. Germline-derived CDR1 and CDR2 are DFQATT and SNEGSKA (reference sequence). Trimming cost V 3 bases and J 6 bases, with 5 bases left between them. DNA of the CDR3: TGCAGTGCTAGCCGAGATGGCTACACCTTC. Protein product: CSASRDGYTF.

The CDR3: CASSEQGGTEAFF. The CDR3 region has the DNA TGTGCCAGCAGTGAGCAGGGTGGGACTGAAGCTTTCTTT. This rearrangement joins TRBV2 to TRBJ1-1; possible D gene TRBD1, 5 bases. The length of the CDR3 is 13 residues. The germline V gene encodes CDR1 SNHLY and CDR2 FYNNEI. The V and J ends lost 3 bases and 5 bases respectively, with 10 bases between them.

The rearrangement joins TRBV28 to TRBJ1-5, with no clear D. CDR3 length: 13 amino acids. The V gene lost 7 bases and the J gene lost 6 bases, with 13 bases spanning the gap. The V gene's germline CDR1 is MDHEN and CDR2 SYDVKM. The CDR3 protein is CASTFGDFQPQHF. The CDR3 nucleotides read TGTGCCAGCACATTCGGAGATTTTCAGCCCCAGCATTTT.

The CDR3 spells CASSNVLIRQPQHF. The DNA of the CDR3 is TGTGCCAGCTCCAACGTCCTAATTCGTCAGCCCCAGCATTTT. V is TRBV28 and J is TRBJ1-5; no clear D gene. CDR3 size: 14 residues. Germline assignment: CDR1 MDHEN and CDR2 SYDVKM. The V end lost 8 bases, the J end lost 6 bases, and 17 bases lay between the germline ends.

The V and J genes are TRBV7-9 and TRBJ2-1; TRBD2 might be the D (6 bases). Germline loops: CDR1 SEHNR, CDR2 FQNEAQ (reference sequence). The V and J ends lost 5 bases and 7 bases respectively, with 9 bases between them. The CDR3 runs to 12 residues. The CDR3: CASSLSGNEQFF. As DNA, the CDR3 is TGTGCCAGCAGCCTTAGCGGAAATGAGCAGTTCTTC.

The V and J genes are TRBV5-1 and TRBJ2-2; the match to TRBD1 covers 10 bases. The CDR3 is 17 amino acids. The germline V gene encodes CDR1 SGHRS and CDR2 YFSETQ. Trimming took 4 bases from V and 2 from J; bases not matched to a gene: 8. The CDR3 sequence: CASSLPGQGTNTGELFF. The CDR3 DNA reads TGCGCCAGCAGCCTGCCGGGACAGGGGACCAACACCGGGGAGCTGTTTTTT. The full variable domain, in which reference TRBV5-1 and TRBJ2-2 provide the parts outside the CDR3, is KAGVTQTPRYLIKTRGQQVTLSCSPISGHRSVSWYQQTPGQGLQFLFEYFSETQRNKGNFPGRFSGRQFSNSRSEMNVSTLELGDSALYLCASSLPGQGTNTGELFFGEGSRLTVL.

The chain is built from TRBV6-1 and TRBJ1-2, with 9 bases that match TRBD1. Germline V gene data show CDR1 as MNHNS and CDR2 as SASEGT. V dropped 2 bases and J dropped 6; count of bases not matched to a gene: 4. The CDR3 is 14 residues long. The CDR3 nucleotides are TGTGCCAGCAGTGAATCCAGGACAGGGGATGGCTACACCTTC. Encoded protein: CASSESRTGDGYTF.

CDR3 protein: CATSAGKVTGELFF. CDR3 coding DNA: TGTGCCACCAGTGCCGGGAAAGTCACCGGGGAGCTGTTTTTT. The genes are TRBV24-1 and TRBJ2-2; the D gene is possibly TRBD2 (5 bases). V gave up 5 bases and J gave up 4 bases, with 10 bases separating them. The germline gives CDR1 KGHDR, CDR2 SFDVKD. The CDR3 sequence is 14 residues long.

The CDR3 bases are TGTGCCAGCAGACCTTGGGGGGGCTTGGAAAAACTGTTTTTT. Its translation is CASRPWGGLEKLFF. This sequence joins TRBV6-5 and TRBJ1-4; a weak D match, TRBD1 (6 bases). CDR1 MNHEY and CDR2 SVGAGI come from the germline V gene. The CDR3 loop spans 14 amino acids. V lost 6 bases, J lost 8 bases, and 16 bases lay in between.

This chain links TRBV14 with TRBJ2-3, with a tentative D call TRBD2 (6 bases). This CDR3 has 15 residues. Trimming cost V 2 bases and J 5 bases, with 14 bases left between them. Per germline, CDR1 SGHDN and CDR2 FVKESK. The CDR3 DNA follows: TGTGCCAGCAGCCAAACCCCCCGGGGACTAGATACGCAGTATTTT. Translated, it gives CASSQTPRGLDTQYF.

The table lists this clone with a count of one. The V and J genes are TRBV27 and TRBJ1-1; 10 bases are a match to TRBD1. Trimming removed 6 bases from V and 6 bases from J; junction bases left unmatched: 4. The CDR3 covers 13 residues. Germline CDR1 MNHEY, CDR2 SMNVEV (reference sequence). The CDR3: CASRGQGISEAFF. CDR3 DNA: TGTGCCAGCAGGGGACAGGGGATATCTGAAGCTTTCTTT.

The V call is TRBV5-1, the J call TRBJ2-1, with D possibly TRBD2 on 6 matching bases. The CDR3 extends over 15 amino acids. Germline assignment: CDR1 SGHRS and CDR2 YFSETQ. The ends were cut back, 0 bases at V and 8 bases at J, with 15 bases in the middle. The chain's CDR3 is CASSLGAGSQDEQFF. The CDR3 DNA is TGCGCCAGCAGCTTGGGGGCGGGGTCCCAGGATGAGCAGTTCTTC.

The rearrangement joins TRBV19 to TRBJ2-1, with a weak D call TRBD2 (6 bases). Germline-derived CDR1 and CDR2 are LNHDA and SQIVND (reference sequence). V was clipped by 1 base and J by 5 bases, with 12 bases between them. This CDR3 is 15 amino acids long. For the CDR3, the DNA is TGTGCCAGTAGTATAGGTGCGGGACTCAACAATGAGCAGTTCTTC. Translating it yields CASSIGAGLNNEQFF. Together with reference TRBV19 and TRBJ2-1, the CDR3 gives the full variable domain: DGGITQSPKYLFRKEGQNVTLSCEQNLNHDAMYWYRQDPGQGLRLIYYSQIVNDFQKGDIAEGYSVSREKKESFPLTVTSAQKNPTAFYLCASSIGAGLNNEQFFGPGTRLTVL.

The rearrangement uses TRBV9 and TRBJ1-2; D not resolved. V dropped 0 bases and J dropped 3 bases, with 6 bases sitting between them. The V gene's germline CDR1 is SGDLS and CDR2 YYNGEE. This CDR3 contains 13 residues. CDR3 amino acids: CASSVGTDYGYTF. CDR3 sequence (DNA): TGTGCCAGCAGCGTAGGTACGGACTATGGCTACACCTTC.

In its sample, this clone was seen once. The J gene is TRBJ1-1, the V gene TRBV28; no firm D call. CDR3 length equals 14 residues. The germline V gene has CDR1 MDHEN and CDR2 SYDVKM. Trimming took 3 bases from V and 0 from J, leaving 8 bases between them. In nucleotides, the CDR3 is TGTGCCAGCAGTTTCCAGGCTTTGAACACTGAAGCTTTCTTT. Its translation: CASSFQALNTEAFF.

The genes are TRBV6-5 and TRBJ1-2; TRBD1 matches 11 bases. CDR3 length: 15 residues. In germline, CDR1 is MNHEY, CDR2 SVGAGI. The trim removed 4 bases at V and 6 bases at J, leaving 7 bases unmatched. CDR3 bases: TGTGCCAGCAGTTTGGACAGGGGGCCGGAGGATGGCTACACCTTC. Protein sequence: CASSLDRGPEDGYTF.

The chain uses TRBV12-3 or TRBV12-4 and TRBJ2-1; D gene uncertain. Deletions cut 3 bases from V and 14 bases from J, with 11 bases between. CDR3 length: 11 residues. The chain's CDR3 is CASSLVSLEFF. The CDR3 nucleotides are TGTGCCAGCAGTTTGGTGAGCCTGGAGTTCTTC.

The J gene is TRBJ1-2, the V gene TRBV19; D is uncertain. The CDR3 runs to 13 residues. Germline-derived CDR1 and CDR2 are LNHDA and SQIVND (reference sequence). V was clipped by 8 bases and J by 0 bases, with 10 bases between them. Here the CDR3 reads CASGEITNYGYTF. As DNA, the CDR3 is TGTGCCAGTGGGGAGATAACTAACTATGGCTACACCTTC.

CDR3 coding DNA: TGTGCCAGCAGATCAAGCGGTGAAGAGACCCAGTACTTC. The encoded protein is CASRSSGEETQYF. This rearrangement joins TRBV3-1 (or the pseudogene TRBV3-2) to TRBJ2-5; possibly TRBD2 for D (5 bases). The CDR3 runs 13 residues. V lost 6 bases and J 3 bases, leaving 11 bases between the germline ends. CDR1 and CDR2 from the germline V gene are LGHDT and YNNKEL (reference sequence).

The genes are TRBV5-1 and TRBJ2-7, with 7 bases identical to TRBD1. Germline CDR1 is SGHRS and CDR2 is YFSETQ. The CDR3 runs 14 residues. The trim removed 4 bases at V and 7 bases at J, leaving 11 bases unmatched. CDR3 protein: CASSGRGGAEEQYF. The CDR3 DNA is TGCGCCAGCAGCGGTAGAGGGGGCGCGGAAGAGCAGTACTTC. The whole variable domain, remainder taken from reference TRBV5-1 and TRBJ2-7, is KAGVTQTPRYLIKTRGQQVTLSCSPISGHRSVSWYQQTPGQGLQFLFEYFSETQRNKGNFPGRFSGRQFSNSRSEMNVSTLELGDSALYLCASSGRGGAEEQYFGPGTRLTVT.

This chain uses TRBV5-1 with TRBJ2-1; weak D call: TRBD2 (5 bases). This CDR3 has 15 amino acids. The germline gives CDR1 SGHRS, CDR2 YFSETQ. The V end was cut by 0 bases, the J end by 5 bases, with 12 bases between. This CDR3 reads CASSLVSAPNNEQFF. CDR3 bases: TGCGCCAGCAGCTTGGTTAGCGCCCCTAACAATGAGCAGTTCTTC.

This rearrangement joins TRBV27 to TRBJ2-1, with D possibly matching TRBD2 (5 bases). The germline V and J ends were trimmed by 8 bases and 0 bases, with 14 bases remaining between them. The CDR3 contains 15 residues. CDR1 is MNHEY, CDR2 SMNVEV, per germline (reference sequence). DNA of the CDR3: TGTGCCAGCGCCCGGAGTGGAGGCTCCTACAATGAGCAGTTCTTC. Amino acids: CASARSGGSYNEQFF.

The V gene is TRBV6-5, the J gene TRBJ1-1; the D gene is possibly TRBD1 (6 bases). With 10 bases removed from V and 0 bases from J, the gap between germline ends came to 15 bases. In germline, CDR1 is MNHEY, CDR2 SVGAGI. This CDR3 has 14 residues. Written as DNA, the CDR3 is TGTGCCACGGCGGACAGCTTCATGAACACTGAAGCTTTCTTT. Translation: CATADSFMNTEAFF.

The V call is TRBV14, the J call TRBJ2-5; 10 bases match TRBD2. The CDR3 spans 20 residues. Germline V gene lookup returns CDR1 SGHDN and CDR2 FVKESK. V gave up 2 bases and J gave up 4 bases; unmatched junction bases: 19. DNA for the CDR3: TGTGCCAGCAGCCAAAGGTCCCCGGGACTAGCGCATCTTTGGGGAGAGACCCAGTACTTC. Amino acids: CASSQRSPGLAHLWGETQYF.

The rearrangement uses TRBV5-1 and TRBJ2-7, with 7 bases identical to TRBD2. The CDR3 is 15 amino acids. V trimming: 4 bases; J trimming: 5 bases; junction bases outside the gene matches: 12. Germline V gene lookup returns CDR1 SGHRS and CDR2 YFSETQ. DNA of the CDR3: TGCGCCAGCAGCGCCGGGGGGACTATCACCCACGAGCAGTACTTC. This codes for CASSAGGTITHEQYF.

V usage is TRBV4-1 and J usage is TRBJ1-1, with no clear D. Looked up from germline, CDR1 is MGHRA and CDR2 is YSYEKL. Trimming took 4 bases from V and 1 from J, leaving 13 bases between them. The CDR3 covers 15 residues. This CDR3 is CASSPEPGQNTEAFF. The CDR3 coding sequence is TGCGCCAGCAGCCCAGAACCAGGCCAGAACACTGAAGCTTTCTTT.

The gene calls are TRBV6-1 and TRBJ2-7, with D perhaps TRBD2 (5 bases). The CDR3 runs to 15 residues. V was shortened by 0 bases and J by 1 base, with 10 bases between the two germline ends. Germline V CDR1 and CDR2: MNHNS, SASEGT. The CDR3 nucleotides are TGTGCCAGCAGTGAAGCAAGAGGGAGTTCCTACGAGCAGTACTTC. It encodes CASSEARGSSYEQYF.